These 29 T cell receptor beta chains share one sample of origin, sequenced in a study of Tregs in tolerant kidney transplant recipients. Clones were read by immunoSEQ multiplex PCR, and TCRdb kept only the in-frame ones, dropping some. The table shows about 240,000 clones, with 65% to 85% occurring only once. The sequencing input was CD4+ T cells from blood. The receptors derive from a human donor in good health.

The V gene is TRBV27, the J gene TRBJ2-3; 14 bases are shared with TRBD2. This CDR3 is 17 amino acids long. Germline CDR1 reads MNHEY; CDR2 reads SMNVEV (reference sequence). The ends lost 5 bases at V and 4 bases at J; junction bases unmatched: 8. In DNA, the CDR3 is TGTGCCAGCAGTGTAATGACTAGCGGGAGGGCCCCAGATACGCAGTATTTT. It is translated as CASSVMTSGRAPDTQYF.

The V and J genes are TRBV5-1 and TRBJ2-7; 10 nucleotides match TRBD2. Germline-derived CDR1 and CDR2 are SGHRS and YFSETQ. The CDR3 contains 15 residues. Unmatched junction bases numbered 5, after V lost 4 bases and J lost 1 base. For the CDR3, the DNA is TGCGCCAGCAGCCCCATGACTAGCGGGTCCTACGAGCAGTACTTC. Protein product: CASSPMTSGSYEQYF. Combining the CDR3 with reference TRBV5-1 and TRBJ2-7 gives the whole variable domain KAGVTQTPRYLIKTRGQQVTLSCSPISGHRSVSWYQQTPGQGLQFLFEYFSETQRNKGNFPGRFSGRQFSNSRSEMNVSTLELGDSALYLCASSPMTSGSYEQYFGPGTRLTVT.

The chain links TRBV15 to TRBJ2-7; maybe TRBD1 (6 bases). Germline loops: CDR1 LNHNV, CDR2 YYDKDF (reference sequence). The V end was cut by 2 bases, the J end by 1 base, with 9 bases between. The CDR3 runs 14 residues. Written as DNA, the CDR3 is TGTGCCACCAGCAGAACGACAGGTTCCTACGAGCAGTACTTC. Residues: CATSRTTGSYEQYF.

The genes are TRBV18 and TRBJ1-4, with D perhaps matching TRBD1 (5 bases). Per the germline V gene, CDR1 is KGHSH and CDR2 is LQKENI. V lost 5 bases to trimming and J lost 3 bases, with 10 bases between them. This CDR3 spans 14 amino acids. CDR3 sequence (DNA): TGTGCCAGCTCAGCTGGGGCGGCTAATGAAAAACTGTTTTTT. Amino acid sequence: CASSAGAANEKLFF.

V gene TRBV19 combines with J gene TRBJ1-2; the match to TRBD1 covers 9 bases. The junction had 9 bases not matched to a gene; V was cut back by 4 bases and J by 6 bases. The CDR3 covers 15 residues. Germline CDR1 and CDR2: LNHDA and SQIVND (reference sequence). The CDR3 DNA reads TGTGCCAGTAGTACTTACAGGGGGCGTTTCAATGGCTACACCTTC. This sequence encodes CASSTYRGRFNGYTF.

This clone was detected only a few times. The chain links TRBV11-2 to TRBJ1-1; D not resolved. The CDR3 is 14 amino acids. The V and J ends lost 0 bases and 4 bases respectively, with 9 bases between them. Germline CDR1 is SGHAT and CDR2 is FQNNGV. In DNA, the CDR3 is TGTGCCAGCAGCTTAGATCGGATGATCACTGAAGCTTTCTTT. This codes for CASSLDRMITEAFF.

The count of this clone is one. The chain employs TRBV7-9 and TRBJ2-7; D not resolved. Germline loops: CDR1 SEHNR, CDR2 FQNEAQ (reference sequence). V lost 5 bases, J lost 3 bases, and 8 bases lay in between. CDR3 length: 12 residues. The chain's CDR3 is CASSPAVYEQYF. The CDR3 DNA follows: TGTGCCAGCAGCCCAGCAGTCTACGAGCAGTACTTC.

This clone was found a few times. The chain joins TRBV7-8 to TRBJ1-4; tentatively, D is TRBD1 (5 bases). CDR1 is SGHVS, CDR2 FQNEAQ, per germline. The V and J ends lost 3 bases and 10 bases respectively, with 15 bases between them. This CDR3 contains 14 residues. Here the CDR3 reads CASSFPLTGTKLFF. CDR3 coding DNA: TGTGCCAGCAGCTTCCCCTTGACGGGGACAAAACTGTTTTTT.

This chain uses TRBV4-1 with TRBJ1-1; 9 nucleotides line up with TRBD1. Germline V gives CDR1 MGHRA, CDR2 YSYEKL. The CDR3 extends over 13 amino acids. Trimming removed 3 bases from V and 9 bases from J; junction bases left unmatched: 5. The CDR3 DNA reads TGCGCCAGCAGCCAGTCACAGGGGGCCCAAGCTTTCTTT. This codes for CASSQSQGAQAFF.

The CDR3 bases are TGTGCCAGCAGCGCACAGGGGGCTCTTGGAAACACCATATATTTT. It codes for CASSAQGALGNTIYF. The chain links TRBV14 to TRBJ1-3, with TRBD1 matching over 9 bases. Germline CDR1 reads SGHDN; CDR2 reads FVKESK. With V trimmed by 5 bases and J by 3 bases, 5 bases remained unmatched. The CDR3 has 15 amino acids.

V gene TRBV11-3 combines with J gene TRBJ2-1, with 11 bases identical to TRBD2. This CDR3 has 17 residues. V shed 5 bases and J 2 bases; nucleotides not matched to a gene: 8. Germline CDR1 SGHNT, CDR2 YENEEA. CDR3 coding DNA: TGTGCCAGCAGCCTTGGGGGTAGCGGGAGGGCCTACAATGAGCAGTTCTTC. Translation: CASSLGGSGRAYNEQFF.

The gene calls are TRBV5-8 and TRBJ1-5; 9 positions agree with TRBD1. J gave up 6 bases and V 4 bases, and 8 bases lay outside the gene matches. Looked up from germline, CDR1 is SGHTS and CDR2 is YDEGEE. The length of the CDR3 is 15 residues. CDR3 DNA: TGTGCCAGCAGCCCCGGGACAGGGATGTTTCAGCCCCAGCATTTT. Its translation: CASSPGTGMFQPQHF. The full variable domain, rest sourced from reference TRBV5-8 and TRBJ1-5, is EAGVTQSPTHLIKTRGQQATLRCSPISGHTSVYWYQQALGLGLQFLLWYDEGEERNRGNFPPRFSGRQFPNYSSELNVNALELEDSALYLCASSPGTGMFQPQHFGDGTRLSIL.

The V gene is TRBV7-3, the J gene TRBJ2-2; D is unclear. The CDR3 contains 15 residues. V was trimmed by 4 bases and J by 1 base, leaving 10 bases between them. The V gene's germline CDR1 is SGHTA and CDR2 FQGTGA. CDR3 nucleotide sequence: TGTGCCAGCAGCTCCACGGGCAGGAACACCGGGGAGCTGTTTTTT. Translated: CASSSTGRNTGELFF.

The chain uses TRBV11-3 and TRBJ2-5; D perhaps matches TRBD1 (5 bases). CDR1 is SGHNT, CDR2 YENEEA, per germline. With 5 bases removed from V and 4 bases from J, the gap between germline ends came to 14 bases. The length of the CDR3 is 14 residues. The CDR3 DNA sequence: TGTGCCAGCAGCGATAGGGGCCGCCGAGAGACCCAGTACTTC. This translates into CASSDRGRRETQYF. Filled out from reference TRBV11-3 and TRBJ2-5, the complete variable domain reads EAGVVQSPRYKIIEKKQPVAFWCNPISGHNTLYWYLQNLGQGPELLIRYENEEAVDDSQLPKDRFSAERLKGVDSTLKIQPAELGDSAVYLCASSDRGRRETQYFGPGTRLLVL.

This clone was detected a few times. This sequence joins TRBV21-1 and TRBJ1-2; the D call in the table, TRBD1, was not verified against the DNA. TRBV21-1 is described as a pseudogene. The CDR3 is made up of 15 amino acids. CDR3 in amino acids: CASSKAWGRNYGYTF. The CDR3, as DNA: TGTGCCAGCAGCAAAGCCTGGGGGCGTAACTATGGCTACACCTTC.

The V and J genes are TRBV5-1 and TRBJ2-2, with 9 bases identical to TRBD1. The germline V gene has CDR1 SGHRS and CDR2 YFSETQ. The trim removed 7 bases at V and 4 bases at J, leaving 2 bases unmatched. The CDR3 totals 13 residues. The CDR3 DNA reads as TGCGCCAGCTGGACAGGGGCCACCGGGGAGCTGTTTTTT. Residues: CASWTGATGELFF.

The chain employs TRBV7-6 and TRBJ1-1; a possible D gene is TRBD1 (6 bases). Germline CDR1 SGHVS, CDR2 FNYEAQ. This CDR3 has 16 residues. The V end lost 1 base, the J end lost 1 base, and 13 bases lay between the germline ends. The CDR3 bases are TGTGCCAGCAGCTTAGATAGGGGGGATACGAACACTGAAGCTTTCTTT. Its translation is CASSLDRGDTNTEAFF.

Note on this clone: A read error may produce the germline difference seen at one junction end. The chain recombines TRBV11-2 with TRBJ2-1, with 9 bases aligning to TRBD1. The CDR3 sequence is 13 residues long. CDR1 and CDR2 from the germline V gene are SGHAT and FQNNGV. The CDR3 region has the DNA TGTGCCAGCAGGAAGAATAGGGACAGGGTCCTACTCTTC. This gives the protein CASRKNRDRVLLF.

The chain links TRBV5-7 to TRBJ1-1; TRBD1 might be the D (5 bases). TRBV5-7 is sorted into the ORF group, with uncertain function. This CDR3 contains 17 residues. Trimming stripped 2 bases from V and 5 bases from J, with 22 bases between. As DNA, the CDR3 is TGTGCCAGCAGCTTCGTAAGTGGAAGACGGTGGGGGACTGAAGCTTTCTTT. Protein product: CASSFVSGRRWGTEAFF.

The V call is TRBV7-9, the J call TRBJ2-3; D gene unclear. The germline V and J ends were trimmed by 5 bases and 0 bases, with 9 bases remaining between them. Per the germline V gene, CDR1 is SEHNR and CDR2 is FQNEAQ (reference sequence). This CDR3 region has 14 residues. The CDR3 reads CASSRTGSTDTQYF. In DNA, the CDR3 is TGTGCCAGCAGCCGAACGGGCAGCACAGATACGCAGTATTTT.

For this clone: The conserved phenylalanine or tryptophan is not found at the CDR3 terminus, so this likely reflects a read error. The DNA is omitted, as the CDR3 cannot be located on it reliably, and the CDR3 follows TCRdb's listing. The V call is TRBV23-1, the J call TRBJ1-1. TRBV23-1 is designated an ORF whose function remains uncertain. The CDR3 adds up to 11 amino acids, both ends counted. The CDR3 is CASSQSWDRSS.

The chain couples TRBV27 to TRBJ1-6; D is possibly TRBD1 (5 bases). Germline-derived CDR1 and CDR2 are MNHEY and SMNVEV (reference sequence). The CDR3 sequence is 15 residues long. With 5 bases removed from V and 8 bases from J, the gap between germline ends came to 16 bases. DNA for the CDR3: TGTGCCAGCAGTACAAACCGGGACTTCTATTCACCCCTCCACTTT. This gives the protein CASSTNRDFYSPLHF.

This chain links TRBV5-1 with TRBJ2-7; the match to TRBD2 covers 7 bases. Germline values: CDR1 SGHRS, CDR2 YFSETQ. Germline trimming cut 1 base from V and 5 bases from J; bases unmatched to any gene: 6. The CDR3 sequence is 14 residues long. CDR3 in DNA: TGCGCCAGCAGCTTGCAAGGGACTACTGACGAGCAGTACTTC. As protein: CASSLQGTTDEQYF.

The rearrangement links TRBV18 to TRBJ2-1; D not certain. The germline CDR1 and CDR2 sequences are KGHSH and LQKENI. CDR3 length equals 16 residues. V was shortened by 6 bases and J by 0 bases, with 15 bases between the two germline ends. The CDR3 bases are TGTGCCAGCTCGACCGTGTCGGGCTACTCCTACAATGAGCAGTTCTTC. It encodes CASSTVSGYSYNEQFF. The variable domain in full, completed from reference TRBV18 and TRBJ2-1, reads NAGVMQNPRHLVRRRGQEARLRCSPMKGHSHVYWYRQLPEEGLKFMVYLQKENIIDESGMPKERFSAEFPKEGPSILRIQQVVRGDSAAYFCASSTVSGYSYNEQFFGPGTRLTVL.

This clone has only one observation. The gene calls are TRBV7-9 and TRBJ2-3; D is possibly TRBD2 (5 bases). Germline CDR1 SEHNR, CDR2 FQNEAQ (reference sequence). V shed 5 bases and J shed 2 bases, with 14 bases lying between them. The CDR3 runs to 15 residues. The CDR3 reads CASSDLRRDTDTQYF. The CDR3 coding sequence is TGTGCCAGCAGCGACCTTCGACGGGACACAGATACGCAGTATTTT. Using reference TRBV7-9 and TRBJ2-3 for the parts outside the CDR3, the full variable domain is DTGVSQNPRHKITKRGQNVTFRCDPISEHNRLYWYRQTLGQGPEFLTYFQNEAQLEKSRLLSDRFSAERPKGSFSTLEIQRTEQGDSAMYLCASSDLRRDTDTQYFGPGTRLTVL.

The chain recombines TRBV10-3 with TRBJ2-5; a weak D match, TRBD1 (6 bases). V was shortened by 8 bases and J by 5 bases, with 12 bases between the two germline ends. The CDR3 is made up of 12 amino acids. The germline CDR1 and CDR2 sequences are ENHRY and SYGVKD. CDR3 sequence (DNA): TGTGCCATCGGAACAGGGCGGGAGACCCAGTACTTC. Residues: CAIGTGRETQYF.

The CDR3: CSAWTEETQYF. Here the CDR3 DNA reads TGCAGCGCCTGGACAGAAGAGACCCAGTACTTC. This chain joins TRBV29-1 and TRBJ2-5; D may be TRBD1 (6 bases). Per the germline V gene, CDR1 is SQVTM and CDR2 is ANQGSEA. The CDR3 sequence is 11 residues long. Trimming pared 7 bases from V and 3 bases from J, leaving 9 bases between. Full variable domain (remainder filled in from reference TRBV29-1 and TRBJ2-5): SAVISQKPSRDICQRGTSLTIQCQVDSQVTMMFWYRQQPGQSLTLIATANQGSEATYESGFVIDKFPISRPNLTFSTLTVSNMSPEDSSIYLCSAWTEETQYFGPGTRLLVL.

The rearrangement joins TRBV10-2 to TRBJ1-1; D unclear. The V and J ends lost 2 bases and 6 bases respectively, with 7 bases between them. This CDR3 is built from 12 residues. Germline loops: CDR1 WSHSY, CDR2 SAAADI. CDR3 in amino acids: CASSEPSPEAFF. Here the CDR3 DNA reads TGCGCCAGCAGTGAGCCCAGCCCTGAAGCTTTCTTT.

The V call is TRBV7-8, the J call TRBJ1-2; D gene unclear. The V gene's germline CDR1 is SGHVS and CDR2 FQNEAQ. Trimming removed 5 bases from V and 6 bases from J, with 10 bases in between. The CDR3 has 12 residues. The CDR3: CASSPRIHGYTF. CDR3 DNA: TGTGCCAGCAGCCCTCGGATTCATGGCTACACCTTC.